Following are 20 T cell receptor beta chains from one sample sequenced in a study of T-cell reconstitution after alpha-beta-depleted transplantation in children. As it was prepared, the TCRbeta library received unique molecular identifiers. Each CDR3 protein gets one entry after TCRdb re-called the PCR reads with MiXCR. Found here are about 1,000,000 distinct CDR3 sequences, roughly 29% of them singletons; the top ten hold more than 25%. The input for sequencing was PBMCs, mostly from graft donor cells, taken 360 days after TCRalphabeta/CD19-depleted stem cell transplant. These receptors were taken from a boy under three years old who had a stem cell transplant for SCID, so the T cells may come from the graft donor.

V usage is TRBV6-5 and J usage is TRBJ2-3, with D unresolved. The CDR3 extends over 12 amino acids. CDR1 is MNHEY and CDR2 is SVGAGI in the germline V gene. V lost 4 bases and J 9 bases, leaving 11 bases between the germline ends. In DNA form, the CDR3 reads TGTGCCAGCAGTTCCTATTCCCGAACGCAGTATTTT. It translates to CASSSYSRTQYF.

This clonotype came up a few times. This rearrangement joins TRBV25-1 to TRBJ1-1; D is uncertain. The CDR3 loop spans 15 amino acids. V was pared by 5 bases and J by 10 bases, with 23 bases between. Looked up from germline, CDR1 is MGHDK and CDR2 is SYGVNS. CDR3 sequence: CASSTQGLGVVTAFF. The CDR3 nucleotides read TGTGCCAGCAGTACCCAAGGGTTGGGCGTTGTTACAGCTTTCTTT.

This clonotype was picked up many times. The chain carries TRBV7-8 and TRBJ1-6; D remains ambiguous. V was pared by 1 base and J by 5 bases, with 18 bases between. Germline V gene data show CDR1 as SGHVS and CDR2 as FQNEAQ. This CDR3 is 18 amino acids long. CDR3 residues: CASSLESTLIRNNSPLHF. The CDR3 nucleotides read TGTGCCAGCAGCTTAGAGTCCACCCTTATTCGGAATAATTCACCCCTCCACTTT.

This clonotype was seen more than once but under ten times. The rearrangement links TRBV20-1 to TRBJ2-5; possible D gene TRBD2, 6 bases. Germline CDR1 DFQATT, CDR2 SNEGSKA (reference sequence). Trimming removed 3 bases from V and 4 bases from J, with 24 bases in between. The CDR3 covers 17 residues. In DNA, the CDR3 is TGCAGTGCTAGCCCAAACTCCGCAGGGCGCGGGGCAGAGACCCAGTACTTC. Translating it yields CSASPNSAGRGAETQYF.

This clonotype appeared once. V and J are TRBV7-2 and TRBJ1-3, with a tentative D call TRBD1 (5 bases). Deletions cut 1 base from V and 8 bases from J, with 9 bases between. Germline V gene lookup returns CDR1 SGHTA and CDR2 FQGNSA. The CDR3 has 13 amino acids. CDR3 coding DNA: TGTGCCAGCAGCTTAGTTGGGGGGGACACCATATATTTT. This translates into CASSLVGGDTIYF.

This clonotype showed up just a few times. This chain connects TRBV11-1 to TRBJ2-7, with a weak D call TRBD2 (6 bases). Trimming shortened V by 2 bases and J by 0 bases, and 23 bases separated the two germline ends. The germline V gene encodes CDR1 SGHAT and CDR2 FQDESV (reference sequence). There are 19 residues in the CDR3. Here the CDR3 reads CASSLPTNTSAGSSYEQYF. The CDR3 nucleotides are TGTGCCAGCAGCTTACCAACAAACACCTCCGCGGGGAGCTCCTACGAGCAGTACTTC.

This clonotype is a singleton in its sample. This chain links TRBV19 with TRBJ2-7, with unresolved D. Germline V gene sequence: CDR1 LNHDA, CDR2 SQIVND (reference sequence). The CDR3 is made up of 14 amino acids. V was trimmed by 1 base and J by 7 bases, leaving 14 bases between them. In nucleotides, the CDR3 is TGTGCCAGTAGTATAGGAGGCTGGGTCTTGGAGCAGTACTTC. Amino acid sequence: CASSIGGWVLEQYF.

This clonotype was counted at least ten times. This chain connects TRBV20-1 to TRBJ2-7; D might be TRBD2 (7 bases). Germline CDR1 reads DFQATT; CDR2 reads SNEGSKA (reference sequence). CDR3 size: 14 residues. V shed 3 bases and J shed 6 bases, with 18 bases lying between them. CDR3 DNA: TGCAGTGCTAGCGCCGGGGGGCTGGCCGGCGAGCAGTACTTC. It codes for CSASAGGLAGEQYF.

This clonotype was detected only a few times. This chain connects TRBV11-2 to TRBJ2-4; TRBD2 matches at 13 bases. The CDR3 runs 14 residues. Trimming removed 5 bases from V and 11 bases from J; junction bases left unmatched: 6. Germline CDR1 SGHAT, CDR2 FQNNGV. In DNA form, the CDR3 reads TGTGCCAGCAGCCCGGGACTAGCGGGGCCACTTCAGTACTTC. It specifies CASSPGLAGPLQYF.

The rearrangement links TRBV6-6 to TRBJ1-1; D is possibly TRBD1 (5 bases). Per the germline V gene, CDR1 is MNHNY and CDR2 is SVGAGI (reference sequence). The CDR3 has 13 amino acids. Trimming took off 7 bases at V and 7 bases at J, with 16 bases between the two ends. DNA of the CDR3: TGTGCCAGCATTACTGGGGGGAAGAGTGAAGCTTTCTTT. It encodes CASITGGKSEAFF.

This rearrangement joins TRBV9 to TRBJ2-7; D not certain. From germline, CDR1 is SGDLS and CDR2 YYNGEE. V lost 0 bases and J lost 5, with 9 bases in between. The CDR3 loop spans 13 amino acids. CDR3: CASSVDAVHEQYF. The CDR3 DNA sequence: TGTGCCAGCAGCGTAGATGCGGTCCACGAGCAGTACTTC. Full variable domain (missing parts from reference TRBV9 and TRBJ2-7): DSGVTQTPKHLITATGQRVTLRCSPRSGDLSVYWYQQSLDQGLQFLIQYYNGEERAKGNILERFSAQQFPDLHSELNLSSLELGDSALYFCASSVDAVHEQYFGPGTRLTVT.

This clonotype was detected a few times. The chain carries TRBV6-6 and TRBJ1-1, with TRBD1 identical over 7 bases. Germline assignment: CDR1 MNHNY and CDR2 SVGAGI (reference sequence). V lost 5 bases to trimming and J lost 5 bases; unmatched junction nucleotides: 5. The CDR3 has 13 residues. The CDR3 sequence: CASSQDRETEAFF. The CDR3 region has the DNA TGTGCCAGCAGTCAAGACAGGGAAACTGAAGCTTTCTTT.

This clonotype has a handful of counts. This sequence joins TRBV28 and TRBJ2-5; 9 positions match TRBD1. Germline V lookup: CDR1 MDHEN, CDR2 SYDVKM. This CDR3 has 15 residues. V trimming: 6 bases; J trimming: 9 bases; junction bases outside the gene matches: 14. The CDR3 region is CASSRLQGANGAQYF. The CDR3 DNA sequence: TGTGCCAGCAGCCGACTACAGGGGGCGAATGGGGCCCAGTACTTC. Supplemented by reference TRBV28 and TRBJ2-5, the full variable domain reads DVKVTQSSRYLVKRTGEKVFLECVQDMDHENMFWYRQDPGLGLRLIYFSYDVKMKEKGDIPEGYSVSREKKERFSLILESASTNQTSMYLCASSRLQGANGAQYFGPGTRLLVL.

This clonotype has a handful of counts. The chain combines TRBV5-6 with TRBJ2-7; D is ambiguous. In germline, CDR1 is SGHDT, CDR2 YYEEEE. This CDR3 contains 14 residues. V lost 3 bases, J lost 3 bases, and 13 bases lay in between. CDR3 sequence reads: CASSSINGFYEQYF. The DNA for the CDR3 is TGTGCCAGCAGCTCGATTAACGGGTTCTACGAGCAGTACTTC.

The sample holds a few counts of this clonotype. This rearrangement joins TRBV5-4 to TRBJ1-1, with D possibly TRBD1 on 5 matching bases. Germline CDR1 reads SGHNT; CDR2 reads YYREEE (reference sequence). CDR3 length equals 14 residues. V was trimmed by 3 bases and J by 1 base, leaving 10 bases between them. The DNA for the CDR3 is TGTGCCAGCAGCTACAGCGGGGCGAACACTGAAGCTTTCTTT. It translates to CASSYSGANTEAFF.

This clonotype was found a few times. The chain couples TRBV20-1 to TRBJ2-5; 8 nucleotides match TRBD2. V was clipped by 0 bases and J by 1 base; unmatched bases: 7. CDR1 is DFQATT, CDR2 SNEGSKA, per germline (reference sequence). This CDR3 region has 16 residues. The CDR3 is CSAREAQRGIQETQYF. The CDR3 bases are TGCAGTGCTAGAGAAGCCCAGCGGGGGATCCAAGAGACCCAGTACTTC.

This clonotype was observed a handful of times. The J gene is TRBJ2-3, the V gene TRBV18; maybe TRBD1 (6 bases). V lost 4 bases to trimming and J lost 2 bases, with 13 bases between them. Looked up from germline, CDR1 is KGHSH and CDR2 is LQKENI. This CDR3 contains 15 residues. This chain's CDR3 is CASSRFWGHTDTQYF. Written as DNA, the CDR3 is TGTGCCAGCTCACGGTTTTGGGGGCACACAGATACGCAGTATTTT. The variable domain in full, with the rest retrieved from reference TRBV18 and TRBJ2-3, is NAGVMQNPRHLVRRRGQEARLRCSPMKGHSHVYWYRQLPEEGLKFMVYLQKENIIDESGMPKERFSAEFPKEGPSILRIQQVVRGDSAAYFCASSRFWGHTDTQYFGPGTRLTVL.

This clonotype was counted only a few times. The genes are TRBV14 and TRBJ1-2, with D perhaps TRBD1 (5 bases). Germline assignment: CDR1 SGHDN and CDR2 FVKESK. The CDR3 consists of 14 residues. Trimming pared 2 bases from V and 4 bases from J, leaving 11 bases between. CDR3 coding DNA: TGTGCCAGCAGCCAACTAAAGGGGCCCTATGGCTACACCTTC. This gives the protein CASSQLKGPYGYTF.

J is TRBJ2-1 and V is TRBV6-5; 8 bases line up with TRBD2. Unmatched junction bases numbered 6, after V lost 0 bases and J lost 5 bases. Germline values: CDR1 MNHEY, CDR2 SVGAGI. The CDR3 sequence is 16 residues long. The DNA of the CDR3 is TGTGCCAGCAGTTACTCGAGGGCGGGGGGCGACAATGAGCAGTTCTTC. Encoded protein: CASSYSRAGGDNEQFF.

The gene calls are TRBV7-9 and TRBJ2-5, with D unresolved. The germline CDR1 and CDR2 sequences are SEHNR and FQNEAQ (reference sequence). V was shortened by 0 bases and J by 0 bases, with 8 bases between the two germline ends. This CDR3 has 15 residues. The CDR3 reads CASSLALGYQETQYF. In nucleotides, the CDR3 is TGTGCCAGCAGCTTAGCGCTCGGGTACCAAGAGACCCAGTACTTC. The variable domain in full, completed from reference TRBV7-9 and TRBJ2-5, reads DTGVSQNPRHKITKRGQNVTFRCDPISEHNRLYWYRQTLGQGPEFLTYFQNEAQLEKSRLLSDRFSAERPKGSFSTLEIQRTEQGDSAMYLCASSLALGYQETQYFGPGTRLLVL.